These 12 T cell receptor beta chains originate from one sample sequenced in a study of graft-versus-host responses after intestinal transplantation. These TCRs' antigens remain unknown. Profiled with immunoSEQ multiplex PCR; TCRdb holds only in-frame clones, not every one. Of 55,000 to 75,000 clones listed, over 75% are singletons. The sample here was unstimulated CD4+ T cells sorted from spleen or lymph node cells, taken before transplant. The receptors stem from a human donor who was the organ donor for an intestinal transplant.

This sequence joins TRBV11-2 and TRBJ2-1; 7 nucleotides align to TRBD2. CDR3 length: 13 residues. Losses at the gene ends were 1 base for V and 9 bases for J; bases not matched to a gene: 3. In germline, CDR1 is SGHAT, CDR2 FQNNGV. Here the CDR3 reads CASSLVRGGEQFF. CDR3 sequence (DNA): TGTGCCAGCAGCTTAGTACGCGGGGGTGAGCAGTTCTTC. Using reference TRBV11-2 and TRBJ2-1 for the parts outside the CDR3, the full variable domain is EAGVAQSPRYKIIEKRQSVAFWCNPISGHATLYWYQQILGQGPKLLIQFQNNGVVDDSQLPKDRFSAERLKGVDSTLKIQPAKLEDSAVYLCASSLVRGGEQFFGPGTRLTVL.

The chain employs TRBV6-5 and TRBJ2-3; D uncertain. V was clipped by 6 bases and J by 0 bases, with 4 bases between them. CDR3 size: 12 residues. Germline V lookup: CDR1 MNHEY, CDR2 SVGAGI. As DNA, the CDR3 is TGTGCCAGCAGGTCTAGCACAGATACGCAGTATTTT. It encodes CASRSSTDTQYF.

The chain combines TRBV19 with TRBJ2-3; TRBD1 aligns across 7 bases. This CDR3 comprises 15 residues. V shed 7 bases, J shed 1 base, and the junction held 8 bases outside the gene matches. Germline CDR1 reads LNHDA; CDR2 reads SQIVND (reference sequence). The CDR3 here is CASMNRGRGTDTQYF. The CDR3 DNA reads TGTGCCAGTATGAACAGGGGTCGAGGCACAGATACGCAGTATTTT.

The chain employs TRBV19 and TRBJ2-2, with 7 bases aligning to TRBD2. Per the germline V gene, CDR1 is LNHDA and CDR2 is SQIVND (reference sequence). The trim removed 6 bases at V and 2 bases at J, leaving 3 bases unmatched. CDR3 length: 14 amino acids. CDR3 sequence reads: CASSGGRNTGELFF. CDR3 sequence (DNA): TGTGCCAGTAGCGGGGGGAGAAACACCGGGGAGCTGTTTTTT. The whole variable domain, filled in from reference TRBV19 and TRBJ2-2, reads DGGITQSPKYLFRKEGQNVTLSCEQNLNHDAMYWYRQDPGQGLRLIYYSQIVNDFQKGDIAEGYSVSREKKESFPLTVTSAQKNPTAFYLCASSGGRNTGELFFGEGSRLTVL.

The count of this clone is one. This chain joins TRBV7-4 and TRBJ1-4, with unresolved D. Trimming took off 1 base at V and 1 base at J, with 4 bases between the two ends. CDR1 and CDR2 from the germline V gene are SGHVT and SQSDAQ. CDR3 length: 14 amino acids. CDR3 region: CASSLDKTNEKLFF. The DNA for the CDR3 is TGTGCCAGCAGCTTAGATAAAACTAATGAAAAACTGTTTTTT.

The gene calls are TRBV7-8 and TRBJ2-1; the match to TRBD2 covers 11 bases. The V and J ends lost 0 bases and 4 bases, in that order; junction bases with no gene match: 11. This CDR3 comprises 19 residues. Germline CDR1 reads SGHVS; CDR2 reads FQNEAQ. CDR3 amino acids: CASSLAPGSLAGGYNEQFF. CDR3 nucleotides: TGTGCCAGCAGCTTAGCCCCTGGTTCCCTAGCGGGGGGATACAATGAGCAGTTCTTC.

V is TRBV2 and J is TRBJ2-5; 8 bases are a match to TRBD2. CDR1 and CDR2 from the germline V gene are SNHLY and FYNNEI. V lost 7 bases and J lost 3; bases outside the gene matches: 7. The CDR3 runs 14 residues. CDR3 loop: CASKATSGKETQYF. Written as DNA, the CDR3 is TGTGCCAGCAAAGCCACTAGCGGTAAAGAGACCCAGTACTTC.

This chain's CDR3 is CASSQGLYGYTF. As DNA, the CDR3 is TGTGCCAGCAGCCAGGGCCTCTATGGCTACACCTTC. The chain combines TRBV28 with TRBJ1-2; D may be TRBD1 (5 bases). In germline, CDR1 is MDHEN, CDR2 SYDVKM. V gave up 6 bases and J gave up 4 bases, with 9 bases separating them. The CDR3 is made up of 12 amino acids.

This clone showed up just a few times. This chain's CDR3 is CASSPSSPSGNTIYF. CDR3 DNA sequence: TGTGCCAGCTCACCAAGTAGTCCCTCTGGAAACACCATATATTTT. The chain is built from TRBV18 and TRBJ1-3; D remains ambiguous. The CDR3 consists of 15 residues. Trimming stripped 2 bases from V and 0 bases from J, with 8 bases between. Per the germline V gene, CDR1 is KGHSH and CDR2 is LQKENI. The variable domain in full, completed from reference TRBV18 and TRBJ1-3, reads NAGVMQNPRHLVRRRGQEARLRCSPMKGHSHVYWYRQLPEEGLKFMVYLQKENIIDESGMPKERFSAEFPKEGPSILRIQQVVRGDSAAYFCASSPSSPSGNTIYFGEGSWLTVV.

V gene TRBV5-1 combines with J gene TRBJ2-1, with 13 bases matching TRBD2. The CDR3 has 15 amino acids. Germline-derived CDR1 and CDR2 are SGHRS and YFSETQ. The junction had 4 bases not matched to a gene; V was cut back by 2 bases and J by 8 bases. The CDR3 region has the DNA TGCGCCAGCAGCTTACTAGCGGGGGGGGTAGATGAGCAGTTCTTC. Encoded protein: CASSLLAGGVDEQFF.

The rearrangement joins TRBV28 to TRBJ1-1, with TRBD1 identical over 7 bases. This CDR3 is 14 amino acids long. CDR1 MDHEN and CDR2 SYDVKM come from the germline V gene. V shed 8 bases, J shed 5 bases, and the junction held 11 bases outside the gene matches. CDR3 sequence (DNA): TGTGCCAGCGGACGAGGGGGCGTGAGGACTGAAGCTTTCTTT. Translated: CASGRGGVRTEAFF.

V usage is TRBV7-6 and J usage is TRBJ2-2, with D possibly matching TRBD1 (5 bases). CDR1 is SGHVS and CDR2 is FNYEAQ in the germline V gene. The CDR3 is 14 amino acids. The V end lost 5 bases, the J end lost 2 bases, and 9 bases lay between the germline ends. As DNA, the CDR3 is TGTGCCAGCAGCAAAGGACACAACACCGGGGAGCTGTTTTTT. Protein: CASSKGHNTGELFF.